This T cell receptor beta chain originates from a study of blood T cells in healthy people across ages. There are 17 residues in the CDR3. After removal of 1 base from V and 3 bases from J, the junction contained 12 bases not matched to a gene. CDR1 and CDR2 (germline): SQVTM, ANQGSEA. Using a J-beta primer mix together with a sample-barcoded 5' primer, a second PCR was run for roughly 7 to 11 cycles. Each CDR3 protein is one row after TCRdb ran MiXCR on the 5' RACE reads. Among about 1.4 million distinct CDR3 sequences listed, 55% to 75% were seen once. The genes are TRBV29-1 and TRBJ2-5; 9 bases are a match to TRBD2. The receptor comes from a man aged 18 to 30 in good health. The specimen was blood. Here the CDR3 reads CSVEGPGTSSPEETQYF. CDR3 bases: TGCAGCGTTGAAGGCCCCGGGACTAGCAGTCCAGAAGAGACCCAGTACTTC.